Presented here are 29 T cell receptor beta chains from one specimen sequenced in a study of T cell repertoires in cytomegalovirus infection. TCRdb re-called the reads with MiXCR, one entry per CDR3 protein. Of approximately 590,000 distinct CDR3 sequences in the sample, 35% to 50% were seen once. The antigens of these receptors remain unknown. The sequencing used cultured PBMCs, collected from culture after CMV antigen stimulation. These receptors were collected from a human donor in good health (CMV status not recorded). Some clones in this sample may be carry-over from other donors' samples.

The sample holds a few counts of this clonotype. The rearrangement joins TRBV4-1 to TRBJ2-1, with a tentative D call TRBD1 (6 bases). CDR3 length: 15 amino acids. Between the trimmed V and J ends, which lost 0 bases and 6 bases, there was a span of 12 bases. CDR1 and CDR2 (germline): MGHRA, YSYEKL. CDR3 region: CASSQEDSVTNEQFF. CDR3 bases: TGCGCCAGCAGCCAAGAGGACAGTGTCACCAATGAGCAGTTCTTC.

The chain is built from TRBV4-1 and TRBJ2-3, with D hard to call. This CDR3 has 14 amino acids. Germline V gene lookup returns CDR1 MGHRA and CDR2 YSYEKL. V shed 0 bases and J shed 6 bases, with 10 bases lying between them. CDR3 in amino acids: CASSQELGSDTQYF. For the CDR3, the DNA is TGCGCCAGCAGCCAAGAACTTGGGTCGGATACGCAGTATTTT.

This clonotype was counted a few times. The chain has TRBV7-2 and TRBJ1-2; D gene ambiguous. CDR1 is SGHTA and CDR2 is FQGNSA in the germline V gene. This CDR3 is built from 14 residues. Trimming removed 0 bases from V and 2 bases from J, with 7 bases in between. The CDR3 DNA reads as TGTGCCAGCAGCTTAGCCGCAGGCAACTATGGCTACACCTTC. Amino acid sequence: CASSLAAGNYGYTF.

This chain connects TRBV5-1 to TRBJ1-6; D is unclear. Germline V gene sequence: CDR1 SGHRS, CDR2 YFSETQ. This CDR3 comprises 15 residues. Trimming stripped 4 bases from V and 8 bases from J, with 16 bases between. As DNA, the CDR3 is TGCGCCAGCAGCGGTATGCCGGCATGGGATTCACCCCTCCACTTT. Translated: CASSGMPAWDSPLHF. The complete variable domain, with remaining parts taken from reference TRBV5-1 and TRBJ1-6, reads KAGVTQTPRYLIKTRGQQVTLSCSPISGHRSVSWYQQTPGQGLQFLFEYFSETQRNKGNFPGRFSGRQFSNSRSEMNVSTLELGDSALYLCASSGMPAWDSPLHFGNGTRLTVT.

This clonotype was seen a handful of times. The chain employs TRBV6-6 and TRBJ2-7, with 12 bases fitting TRBD2. This CDR3 is built from 14 residues. With V trimmed by 3 bases and J by 12 bases, 9 bases remained unmatched. Germline V gene sequence: CDR1 MNHNY, CDR2 SVGAGI (reference sequence). The CDR3 DNA sequence: TGTGCCAGCAGTTATACTAGCGGGGGGTCCGGCTTGTACTTC. The encoded protein is CASSYTSGGSGLYF.

This chain joins TRBV2 and TRBJ1-6; perhaps TRBD1 as D (5 bases). Germline values: CDR1 SNHLY, CDR2 FYNNEI. This CDR3 is built from 15 residues. Trimming shortened V by 6 bases and J by 12 bases, and 21 bases separated the two germline ends. CDR3 sequence reads: CASRMGEGRVVPLHF. CDR3 DNA sequence: TGTGCCAGCAGGATGGGGGAAGGGAGAGTTGTACCCCTCCACTTT. The full variable domain, completed using reference TRBV2 and TRBJ1-6, is EPEVTQTPSHQVTQMGQEVILRCVPISNHLYFYWYRQILGQKVEFLVSFYNNEISEKSEIFDDQFSVERPDGSNFTLKIRSTKLEDSAMYFCASRMGEGRVVPLHFGNGTRLTVT.

The rearrangement links TRBV19 to TRBJ2-7; 7 nucleotides match TRBD1. The CDR3 totals 12 residues. Germline CDR1 is LNHDA and CDR2 is SQIVND (reference sequence). V shed 5 bases, J shed 3 bases, and the junction held 1 base outside the gene matches. CDR3 bases: TGTGCCAGTAGTGACAGGGACTACGAGCAGTACTTC. Translating it yields CASSDRDYEQYF.

The rearrangement uses TRBV6-1 and TRBJ2-1, with a possible D match to TRBD2 (5 bases). Germline lookup yields CDR1 MNHNS and CDR2 SASEGT. V lost 8 bases and J lost 9, with 14 bases in between. The CDR3 runs to 12 residues. CDR3 residues: CASGGLLREQFF. The CDR3 region has the DNA TGTGCCAGCGGAGGTCTACTTCGTGAGCAGTTCTTC.

The V and J genes are TRBV29-1 and TRBJ2-3, with 10 nucleotides matching TRBD2. Germline V gene lookup returns CDR1 SQVTM and CDR2 ANQGSEA. J was trimmed by 4 bases and V by 6 bases; bases with no gene match: 4. The CDR3 totals 13 residues. DNA of the CDR3: TGCAGCGTGAAGCGGGGGGGCTCAGATACGCAGTATTTT. Protein: CSVKRGGSDTQYF.

This clonotype is labeled medium-sized (0.01 to 0.1%). The J gene is TRBJ2-7, the V gene TRBV27; no clear D. Trimming stripped 2 bases from V and 7 bases from J, with 15 bases between. Germline values: CDR1 MNHEY, CDR2 SMNVEV (reference sequence). The CDR3 loop spans 14 amino acids. This chain's CDR3 is CASSLGSSPKEQYF. The CDR3 coding sequence is TGTGCCAGCAGTTTAGGCTCGTCCCCAAAGGAGCAGTACTTC.

This clonotype was seen only a few times. The chain joins TRBV7-9 to TRBJ1-1; D may be TRBD1 (5 bases). This CDR3 is 15 amino acids long. Deletions cut 5 bases from V and 1 base from J, with 14 bases between. Germline V lookup: CDR1 SEHNR, CDR2 FQNEAQ (reference sequence). For the CDR3, the DNA is TGTGCCAGCAGCCAACCCCGGGGCCCGAACACTGAAGCTTTCTTT. Its translation: CASSQPRGPNTEAFF.

The rearrangement links TRBV27 to TRBJ1-1, with a possible D match to TRBD1 (6 bases). The CDR3 consists of 16 residues. Germline V gene lookup returns CDR1 MNHEY and CDR2 SMNVEV (reference sequence). V dropped 5 bases and J dropped 3 bases, with 19 bases sitting between them. CDR3 in DNA: TGTGCCAGCAGTCAGGACAGCAGGCAGGGACACACTGAAGCTTTCTTT. Its protein is CASSQDSRQGHTEAFF.

This clonotype was seen a handful of times. This rearrangement joins TRBV12-3 or TRBV12-4 to TRBJ2-2; D is undetermined. Trimming left V 5 bases short and J 4 bases short, with 11 bases between. This CDR3 is 14 amino acids long. The DNA for the CDR3 is TGTGCCAGCAGTCCCCGGGTATCCACCGGGGAGCTGTTTTTT. This sequence encodes CASSPRVSTGELFF.

The chain couples TRBV7-9 to TRBJ2-2; D remains ambiguous. The CDR3 sequence is 12 residues long. The germline V gene encodes CDR1 SEHNR and CDR2 FQNEAQ (reference sequence). V was shortened by 6 bases and J by 8 bases, with 10 bases between the two germline ends. The CDR3 spells CASSSTRGELFF. The CDR3 DNA is TGTGCCAGCAGTTCCACTCGGGGGGAGCTGTTTTTT. Looking up the rest from reference TRBV7-9 and TRBJ2-2 gives the full variable domain: DTGVSQNPRHKITKRGQNVTFRCDPISEHNRLYWYRQTLGQGPEFLTYFQNEAQLEKSRLLSDRFSAERPKGSFSTLEIQRTEQGDSAMYLCASSSTRGELFFGEGSRLTVL.

This clonotype was seen a few times. V and J are TRBV6-2 or TRBV6-3 and TRBJ2-5, with 7 bases matching TRBD2. The ends lost 6 bases at V and 1 base at J; junction bases unmatched: 8. Germline lookup yields CDR1 MNHEY and CDR2 SVGEGT. The CDR3 contains 15 residues. CDR3 sequence reads: CASSRGVSAQETQYF. The CDR3, as DNA: TGTGCCAGCAGCCGGGGGGTATCGGCCCAAGAGACCCAGTACTTC.

The CDR3 reads CASSLQWNTEAFF. In nucleotides, the CDR3 is TGTGCCAGCAGCTTACAGTGGAACACTGAAGCTTTCTTT. The rearrangement links TRBV7-9 to TRBJ1-1; D unclear. V was cut by 2 bases and J by 1 base, with 5 bases left in between. This CDR3 is 13 amino acids long. Germline CDR1 is SEHNR and CDR2 is FQNEAQ (reference sequence).

V usage is TRBV6-5 and J usage is TRBJ2-5, with a possible D match to TRBD2 (5 bases). Germline CDR1 and CDR2: MNHEY and SVGAGI. CDR3 length: 13 amino acids. V shed 2 bases and J shed 10 bases, with 14 bases lying between them. CDR3 bases: TGTGCCAGCAGTTACCGCCGCTTCGAGGGCCAGTACTTC. Protein product: CASSYRRFEGQYF.

The CDR3 sequence is CASSYSPGIYEQYF. The DNA of the CDR3 is TGTGCCAGCAGTTACTCCCCGGGGATCTACGAGCAGTACTTC. The V and J genes are TRBV6-2 or TRBV6-3 and TRBJ2-7, with a tentative D call TRBD2 (5 bases). This CDR3 has 14 amino acids. V was clipped by 0 bases and J by 3 bases, with 9 bases between them. CDR1 and CDR2 from the germline V gene are MNHEY and SVGEGT.

The chain employs TRBV10-3 and TRBJ1-2; perhaps TRBD1 as D (6 bases). The germline V and J ends were trimmed by 8 bases and 2 bases, with 6 bases remaining between them. The CDR3 is 11 amino acids. Germline V CDR1 and CDR2: ENHRY, SYGVKD. The CDR3, as DNA: TGTGCCATCGGACAGAACTATGGCTACACCTTC. The encoded protein is CAIGQNYGYTF.

This clonotype was recorded a few times. V gene TRBV6-1 combines with J gene TRBJ1-2; TRBD1 might be the D (5 bases). Germline assignment: CDR1 MNHNS and CDR2 SASEGT. The CDR3 is 15 residues long. Deletions cut 3 bases from V and 4 bases from J, with 15 bases between. The CDR3 here is CASSDRVGLFYGYTF. The CDR3 coding sequence is TGTGCCAGCAGTGACAGGGTCGGGCTTTTCTATGGCTACACCTTC.

This chain links TRBV7-6 with TRBJ2-6; D remains unclear. The CDR3 contains 16 residues. V lost 3 bases and J 2 bases, leaving 11 bases between the germline ends. Per the germline V gene, CDR1 is SGHVS and CDR2 is FNYEAQ. CDR3 loop: CASSFNPSTGANVLTF. In DNA form, the CDR3 reads TGTGCCAGCAGCTTTAATCCATCGACTGGGGCCAACGTCCTGACTTTC.

The chain is built from TRBV25-1 and TRBJ1-1; unclear D gene. V was shortened by 0 bases and J by 10 bases, with 12 bases between the two germline ends. CDR3 size: 13 residues. Germline loops: CDR1 MGHDK, CDR2 SYGVNS. The CDR3 spells CASSEYGTATAFF. As DNA, the CDR3 is TGTGCCAGCAGTGAATATGGTACGGCCACAGCTTTCTTT.

A few counts support this clonotype. The V gene is TRBV20-1, the J gene TRBJ2-7; 9 bases fit TRBD2. CDR3 length: 14 residues. Trimming at V came to 4 bases and at J to 2 bases, leaving 6 bases not matched to a gene. Looked up from germline, CDR1 is DFQATT and CDR2 is SNEGSKA (reference sequence). The CDR3 protein is CSAMSRGGAYEQYF. CDR3 bases: TGCAGTGCTATGTCGCGGGGGGGCGCCTACGAGCAGTACTTC.

This chain links TRBV5-4 with TRBJ2-7, with TRBD2 matching 14 bases. CDR1 is SGHNT, CDR2 YYREEE, per germline (reference sequence). V trimming: 2 bases; J trimming: 7 bases; junction bases outside the gene matches: 8. The CDR3 loop spans 16 amino acids. The CDR3 loop is CASSLGTSGRIGEQYF. The CDR3 DNA sequence: TGTGCCAGCAGCTTAGGGACTAGCGGGAGAATTGGAGAGCAGTACTTC. Using reference TRBV5-4 and TRBJ2-7 for the parts outside the CDR3, the full variable domain is ETGVTQSPTHLIKTRGQQVTLRCSSQSGHNTVSWYQQALGQGPQFIFQYYREEENGRGNFPPRFSGLQFPNYSSELNVNALELDDSALYLCASSLGTSGRIGEQYFGPGTRLTVT.

This rearrangement joins TRBV4-2 to TRBJ2-7; the D gene is possibly TRBD1 (6 bases). Germline lookup yields CDR1 LGHNA and CDR2 YNFKEQ. The V and J ends lost 4 bases and 6 bases respectively, with 16 bases between them. The CDR3 has 14 residues. As DNA, the CDR3 is TGTGCCAGCAGCCTTACCACAGGGTTGGGCGAGCAGTACTTC. Its protein product is CASSLTTGLGEQYF.

The CDR3 loop reads CATSSEITSGGTDTQYF. Here the CDR3 DNA reads TGTGCCACCAGCAGCGAGATTACTAGCGGGGGCACAGATACGCAGTATTTT. The gene calls are TRBV15 and TRBJ2-3, with 10 bases fitting TRBD2. V was clipped by 3 bases and J by 1 base; unmatched bases: 7. The V gene's germline CDR1 is LNHNV and CDR2 YYDKDF (reference sequence). The CDR3 sequence is 17 residues long.

This clonotype has at least ten counts. The chain has TRBV7-8 and TRBJ2-3; 9 nucleotides line up with TRBD2. V lost 0 bases and J lost 5; bases outside the gene matches: 3. This CDR3 contains 15 residues. Germline loops: CDR1 SGHVS, CDR2 FQNEAQ. The DNA of the CDR3 is TGTGCCAGCAGCTTAGCCCAAGCGGGAGGAGATACGCAGTATTTT. This gives the protein CASSLAQAGGDTQYF.

The chain carries TRBV7-2 and TRBJ2-5; no firm D call. V was shortened by 6 bases and J by 1 base, with 12 bases between the two germline ends. The CDR3 is 14 residues long. Germline loops: CDR1 SGHTA, CDR2 FQGNSA. The CDR3 DNA reads TGTGCCAGCAGTCGTGTAAGGTCCCAAGAGACCCAGTACTTC. Translated: CASSRVRSQETQYF.

This clonotype occurred a few times. The chain has TRBV7-2 and TRBJ1-6; 10 nucleotides align to TRBD1. CDR1 and CDR2 from the germline V gene are SGHTA and FQGNSA. This CDR3 spans 14 amino acids. J lost 8 bases, V lost 8 bases, and 6 bases had no gene match. The CDR3 coding sequence is TGTGCCAGCGGGACAGGGGAGGGGTATTCACCCCTCCACTTT. As protein: CASGTGEGYSPLHF.